Below are 22 T cell receptor beta chains sequenced from a single sample in a study of cytomegalovirus exposure and HLA in healthy donors. The PCR employed 60 Vbeta primers together with 13 Jbeta primers. Only in-frame clones appear in the TCRdb table, and some are missing; sequencing was by immunoSEQ multiplex PCR. The profile covers about 96,000 clones, with about 70% appearing a single time and roughly an eighth taken by the ten largest. Input material: PBMCs. The receptor source for this set is a woman in her 70s in good health and CMV-seropositive.

This clone was observed a handful of times. V and J are TRBV7-2 and TRBJ1-1, with TRBD1 matching 8 bases. Germline trimming cut 5 bases from V and 0 bases from J; bases unmatched to any gene: 8. The CDR3 has 16 amino acids. Germline CDR1 is SGHTA and CDR2 is FQGNSA. The CDR3 DNA is TGTGCCAGCAGCAAGGGACAGGTGCACATGAACACTGAAGCTTTCTTT. This encodes CASSKGQVHMNTEAFF.

The V call is TRBV5-1, the J call TRBJ2-7, with 8 positions matching TRBD1. V was clipped by 0 bases and J by 6 bases; unmatched bases: 2. The CDR3 is 13 residues long. Germline CDR1 is SGHRS and CDR2 is YFSETQ. The chain's CDR3 is CASSLDRGIEQYF. The CDR3, as DNA: TGCGCCAGCAGCTTGGACAGGGGGATCGAGCAGTACTTC.

The chain is built from TRBV4-2 and TRBJ2-7, with D perhaps TRBD2 (5 bases). CDR1 is LGHNA, CDR2 YNFKEQ, per germline. The CDR3 runs to 14 residues. The ends were cut back, 1 base at V and 2 bases at J, with 9 bases in the middle. For the CDR3, the DNA is TGTGCCAGCAGCCAAGTTACGGGAACCTACGAGCAGTACTTC. Its translation: CASSQVTGTYEQYF.

This rearrangement joins TRBV28 to TRBJ2-3, with 7 bases matching TRBD1. The CDR3 contains 13 residues. Looked up from germline, CDR1 is MDHEN and CDR2 is SYDVKM. With 7 bases clipped from V and 4 bases from J, the junction kept 5 bases outside the gene matches. CDR3 sequence reads: CASTKTGSDTQYF. CDR3 DNA: TGTGCCAGCACGAAGACAGGGTCAGATACGCAGTATTTT.

The chain couples TRBV2 to TRBJ2-2, with 7 bases that match TRBD1. This CDR3 spans 16 amino acids. Germline lookup yields CDR1 SNHLY and CDR2 FYNNEI. Trimming removed 2 bases from V and 2 bases from J; junction bases left unmatched: 5. CDR3 DNA: TGTGCCAGCAGTGAAATGGGGACAGCAAACACCGGGGAGCTGTTTTTT. Protein sequence: CASSEMGTANTGELFF.

This chain's CDR3 is CASRGGGTQYF. The CDR3 coding sequence is TGTGCCAGCAGGGGAGGCGGGACCCAGTACTTC. The rearrangement joins TRBV6-5 to TRBJ2-5; possible D gene TRBD2, 6 bases. There are 11 residues in the CDR3. The V and J ends lost 6 bases and 7 bases respectively, with 9 bases between them. Germline CDR1 reads MNHEY; CDR2 reads SVGAGI.

This clone was recorded a few times. The CDR3: CASSYPGVSYEQFF. DNA of the CDR3: TGTGCCAGCAGTTACCCGGGAGTGTCATATGAGCAGTTCTTC. The chain couples TRBV6-6 to TRBJ2-1; D is possibly TRBD2 (6 bases). V was cut by 2 bases and J by 8 bases, with 13 bases left in between. CDR3 length: 14 residues. Germline values: CDR1 MNHNY, CDR2 SVGAGI (reference sequence).

The genes are TRBV7-3 and TRBJ2-2, with D perhaps TRBD2 (7 bases). The CDR3 consists of 15 residues. V was shortened by 5 bases and J by 6 bases, with 16 bases between the two germline ends. Germline V CDR1 and CDR2: SGHTA, FQGTGA. CDR3: CASSENAGAAGELFF. Here the CDR3 DNA reads TGTGCCAGCAGCGAAAACGCGGGGGCGGCCGGGGAGCTGTTTTTT.

The chain uses TRBV14 and TRBJ1-6; 7 bases map to TRBD1. V was pared by 4 bases and J by 0 bases, with 9 bases of the junction left unmatched. Germline values: CDR1 SGHDN, CDR2 FVKESK. The CDR3 contains 18 residues. The CDR3 loop is CASSRGLGQSSYNSPLHF. The DNA of the CDR3 is TGTGCCAGCAGCCGCGGACTGGGACAGAGCTCCTATAATTCACCCCTCCACTTT.

The rearrangement joins TRBV7-8 to TRBJ2-2; 7 bases are a match to TRBD2. V was pared by 3 bases and J by 0 bases, with 7 bases of the junction left unmatched. The CDR3 length is 17 residues. Germline-derived CDR1 and CDR2 are SGHVS and FQNEAQ. The CDR3 bases are TGTGCCAGCAGCTTGGGGGGACTACTAGCGAACACCGGGGAGCTGTTTTTT. It specifies CASSLGGLLANTGELFF.

This chain links TRBV29-1 with TRBJ2-7, with 8 bases fitting TRBD1. Germline CDR1 reads SQVTM; CDR2 reads ANQGSEA. CDR3 size: 14 residues. With V trimmed by 3 bases and J by 1 base, 5 bases remained unmatched. The CDR3 coding sequence is TGCAGCGTTGAGAGACAGGGGAGATCCTACGAGCAGTACTTC. It specifies CSVERQGRSYEQYF.

The chain combines TRBV23-1 with TRBJ1-6; 10 bases fit TRBD1. TRBV23-1 counts as an open reading frame of uncertain function. The CDR3 has 16 residues. V dropped 4 bases and J dropped 9; count of bases not matched to a gene: 9. CDR3 nucleotide sequence: TGCGCCAGCAGTCGCCCGGGTGACAGGGGGCGTTCACCCCTCCACTTT. This sequence encodes CASSRPGDRGRSPLHF.

The V call is TRBV28, the J call TRBJ1-5, with 12 bases fitting TRBD1. V dropped 5 bases and J dropped 3; count of bases not matched to a gene: 5. CDR1 and CDR2 from the germline V gene are MDHEN and SYDVKM. The CDR3 length is 16 residues. Written as DNA, the CDR3 is TGTGCCAGCAGTCCGGGGACAGGGGGCCACAATCAGCCCCAGCATTTT. Protein product: CASSPGTGGHNQPQHF.

This clone occurred once. The rearrangement joins TRBV27 to TRBJ1-2; 9 bases fit TRBD1. The CDR3 extends over 16 amino acids. Germline V gene data show CDR1 as MNHEY and CDR2 as SMNVEV (reference sequence). V shed 5 bases and J 6 bases; nucleotides not matched to a gene: 13. CDR3 sequence: CASSHTTGTGRHGYTF. CDR3 bases: TGTGCCAGCAGTCACACAACCGGGACAGGGAGACATGGCTACACCTTC.

The chain recombines TRBV6-4 with TRBJ2-3; 8 nucleotides align to TRBD2. Germline V lookup: CDR1 MRHNA, CDR2 SNTAGT. V lost 6 bases, J lost 0 bases, and 5 bases stayed unmatched. The CDR3 runs 15 residues. The CDR3 reads CASRPGGASTDTQYF. CDR3 coding DNA: TGTGCCAGCAGGCCGGGGGGGGCGAGCACAGATACGCAGTATTTT.

This CDR3 reads CSVFGQTPREQYF. The CDR3 coding sequence is TGCAGCGTTTTCGGACAGACGCCTCGAGAGCAGTACTTC. This chain links TRBV29-1 with TRBJ2-7; D is possibly TRBD1 (6 bases). With 5 bases removed from V and 7 bases from J, the gap between germline ends came to 18 bases. The CDR3 runs 13 residues. Germline CDR1 reads SQVTM; CDR2 reads ANQGSEA.

This chain uses TRBV10-1 with TRBJ2-5, with D possibly matching TRBD1 (5 bases). CDR1 and CDR2 (germline): WNHNN, SYGVQD (reference sequence). CDR3 length equals 14 residues. The V end lost 1 base, the J end lost 7 bases, and 13 bases lay between the germline ends. The DNA of the CDR3 is TGCGCCAGCAGTGAGTGGGGCCGGCCAGGGACCCAGTACTTC. Its protein is CASSEWGRPGTQYF.

This clone was seen once. The rearrangement joins TRBV6-4 to TRBJ2-1; possibly TRBD1 for D (5 bases). CDR1 and CDR2 from the germline V gene are MRHNA and SNTAGT. Trimming removed 0 bases at V and 10 bases at J, with 13 bases between. This CDR3 has 14 amino acids. The CDR3 protein is CASSDSRTPAEQFF. The CDR3 region has the DNA TGTGCCAGCAGTGACTCTAGGACACCCGCGGAGCAGTTCTTC.

The J gene is TRBJ2-7, the V gene TRBV7-5; the table's D gene call, TRBD1, was not cross checked with the DNA. TRBV7-5 is listed as a pseudogene. The CDR3 is made up of 18 amino acids. CDR3 region: CARSLRDRVGESLGEQYF. CDR3 nucleotides: TGTGCCAGAAGCTTAAGGGACAGGGTGGGTGAGTCTCTAGGGGAGCAGTACTTC.

The chain is built from TRBV18 and TRBJ2-6; D remains ambiguous. Trimming removed 4 bases at V and 1 base at J, with 8 bases between. CDR1 and CDR2 (germline): KGHSH, LQKENI. This CDR3 spans 15 amino acids. The CDR3 region is CASSLAESGANVLTF. CDR3 DNA sequence: TGTGCCAGCTCACTTGCGGAGTCTGGGGCCAACGTCCTGACTTTC.

For the CDR3, the DNA is TGTGCCAGCAGCCTCGGACAGGCTGAAAAACTGTTTTTT. Residues: CASSLGQAEKLFF. The chain couples TRBV7-2 to TRBJ1-4; 7 bases are a match to TRBD1. Germline loops: CDR1 SGHTA, CDR2 FQGNSA. V was clipped by 5 bases and J by 7 bases; unmatched bases: 4. The CDR3 contains 13 residues.

The chain uses TRBV5-4 and TRBJ2-5; TRBD1 matches at 9 bases. Trimming at V came to 1 base and at J to 4 bases, leaving 11 bases not matched to a gene. Germline CDR1 and CDR2: SGHNT and YYREEE (reference sequence). There are 17 residues in the CDR3. Here the CDR3 reads CASSLRQGGPRGETQYF. The CDR3 DNA follows: TGTGCCAGCAGCTTGAGACAGGGGGGTCCCAGGGGAGAGACCCAGTACTTC. The full variable domain, completed using reference TRBV5-4 and TRBJ2-5, is ETGVTQSPTHLIKTRGQQVTLRCSSQSGHNTVSWYQQALGQGPQFIFQYYREEENGRGNFPPRFSGLQFPNYSSELNVNALELDDSALYLCASSLRQGGPRGETQYFGPGTRLLVL.